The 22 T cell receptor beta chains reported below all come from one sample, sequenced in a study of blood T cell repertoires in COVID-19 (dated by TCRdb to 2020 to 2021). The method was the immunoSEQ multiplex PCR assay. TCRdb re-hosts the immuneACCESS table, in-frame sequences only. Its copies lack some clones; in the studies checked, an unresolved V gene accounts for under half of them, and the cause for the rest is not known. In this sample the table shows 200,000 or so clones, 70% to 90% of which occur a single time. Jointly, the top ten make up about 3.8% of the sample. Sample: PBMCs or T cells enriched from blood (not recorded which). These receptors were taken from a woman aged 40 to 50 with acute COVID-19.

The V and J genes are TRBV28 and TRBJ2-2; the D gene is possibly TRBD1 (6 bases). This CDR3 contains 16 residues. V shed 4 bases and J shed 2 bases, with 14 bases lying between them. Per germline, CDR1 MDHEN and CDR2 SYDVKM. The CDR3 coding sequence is TGTGCCAGCAGTTCAACCGGGACACCCAACACCGGGGAGCTGTTTTTT. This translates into CASSSTGTPNTGELFF.

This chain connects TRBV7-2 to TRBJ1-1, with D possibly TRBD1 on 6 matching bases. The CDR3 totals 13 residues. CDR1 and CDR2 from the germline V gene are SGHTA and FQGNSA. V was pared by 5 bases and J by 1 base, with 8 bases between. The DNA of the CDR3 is TGTGCCAGCAGCGGACAGAGGAACACTGAAGCTTTCTTT. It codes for CASSGQRNTEAFF.

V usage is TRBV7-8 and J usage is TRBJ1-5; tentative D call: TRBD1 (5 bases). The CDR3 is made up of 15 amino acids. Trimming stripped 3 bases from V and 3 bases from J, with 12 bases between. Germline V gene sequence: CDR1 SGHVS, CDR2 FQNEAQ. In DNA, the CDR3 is TGTGCCAGCAGCTTGTCTGCAGGGTTCAATCAGCCCCAGCATTTT. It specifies CASSLSAGFNQPQHF.

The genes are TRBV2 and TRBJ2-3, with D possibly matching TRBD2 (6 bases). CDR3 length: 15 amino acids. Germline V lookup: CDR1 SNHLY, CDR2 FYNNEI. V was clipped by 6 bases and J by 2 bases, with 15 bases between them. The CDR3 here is CASRFRTTSTDTQYF. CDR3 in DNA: TGTGCCAGCAGGTTCAGGACTACATCCACAGATACGCAGTATTTT. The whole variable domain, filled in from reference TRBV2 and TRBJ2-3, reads EPEVTQTPSHQVTQMGQEVILRCVPISNHLYFYWYRQILGQKVEFLVSFYNNEISEKSEIFDDQFSVERPDGSNFTLKIRSTKLEDSAMYFCASRFRTTSTDTQYFGPGTRLTVL.

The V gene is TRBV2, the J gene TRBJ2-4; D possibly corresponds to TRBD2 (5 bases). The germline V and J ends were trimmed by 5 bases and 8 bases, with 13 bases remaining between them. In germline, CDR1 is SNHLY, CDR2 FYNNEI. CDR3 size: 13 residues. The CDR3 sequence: CASSSREMDIQYF. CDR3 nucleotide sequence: TGTGCCAGCAGTTCGAGGGAGATGGACATTCAGTACTTC. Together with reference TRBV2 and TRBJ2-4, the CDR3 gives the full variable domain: EPEVTQTPSHQVTQMGQEVILRCVPISNHLYFYWYRQILGQKVEFLVSFYNNEISEKSEIFDDQFSVERPDGSNFTLKIRSTKLEDSAMYFCASSSREMDIQYFGAGTRLSVL.

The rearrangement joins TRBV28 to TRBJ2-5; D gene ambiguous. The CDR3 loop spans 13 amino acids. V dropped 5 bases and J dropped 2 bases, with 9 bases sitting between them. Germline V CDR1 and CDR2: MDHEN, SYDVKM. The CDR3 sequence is CASSPWAQETQYF. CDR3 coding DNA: TGTGCCAGCAGTCCCTGGGCTCAAGAGACCCAGTACTTC. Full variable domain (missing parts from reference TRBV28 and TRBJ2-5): DVKVTQSSRYLVKRTGEKVFLECVQDMDHENMFWYRQDPGLGLRLIYFSYDVKMKEKGDIPEGYSVSREKKERFSLILESASTNQTSMYLCASSPWAQETQYFGPGTRLLVL.

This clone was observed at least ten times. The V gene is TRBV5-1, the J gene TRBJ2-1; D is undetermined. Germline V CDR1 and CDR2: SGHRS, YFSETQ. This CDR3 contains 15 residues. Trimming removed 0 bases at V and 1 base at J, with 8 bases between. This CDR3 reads CASSLDSGSYNEQFF. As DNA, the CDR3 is TGCGCCAGCAGCTTGGACAGTGGGTCCTACAATGAGCAGTTCTTC.

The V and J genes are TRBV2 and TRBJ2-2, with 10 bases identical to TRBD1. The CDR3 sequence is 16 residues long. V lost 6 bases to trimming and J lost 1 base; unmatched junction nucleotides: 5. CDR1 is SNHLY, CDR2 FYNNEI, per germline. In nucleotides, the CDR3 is TGTGCCAGCAGCTCCCGGGACAGGGGGAACACCGGGGAGCTGTTTTTT. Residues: CASSSRDRGNTGELFF.

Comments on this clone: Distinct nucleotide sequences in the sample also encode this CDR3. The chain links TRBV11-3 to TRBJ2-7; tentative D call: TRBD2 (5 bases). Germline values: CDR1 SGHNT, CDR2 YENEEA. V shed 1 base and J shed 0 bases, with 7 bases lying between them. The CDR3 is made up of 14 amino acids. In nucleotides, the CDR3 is TGTGCCAGCAGCTTAGGAGGGAGCTCCTACGAGCAGTACTTC. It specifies CASSLGGSSYEQYF.

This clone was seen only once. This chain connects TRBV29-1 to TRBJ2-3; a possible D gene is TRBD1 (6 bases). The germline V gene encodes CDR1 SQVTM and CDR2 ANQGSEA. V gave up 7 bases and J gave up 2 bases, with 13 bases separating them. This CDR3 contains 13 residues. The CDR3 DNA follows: TGCAGCGCTCAGGGGATATTCACAGATACGCAGTATTTT. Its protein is CSAQGIFTDTQYF.

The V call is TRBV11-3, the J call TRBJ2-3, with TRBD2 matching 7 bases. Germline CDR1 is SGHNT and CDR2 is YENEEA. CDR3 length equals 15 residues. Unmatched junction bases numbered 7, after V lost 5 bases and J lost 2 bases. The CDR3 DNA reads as TGTGCCAGCAGCCTGCCTAGCGGCACCACAGATACGCAGTATTTT. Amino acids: CASSLPSGTTDTQYF.

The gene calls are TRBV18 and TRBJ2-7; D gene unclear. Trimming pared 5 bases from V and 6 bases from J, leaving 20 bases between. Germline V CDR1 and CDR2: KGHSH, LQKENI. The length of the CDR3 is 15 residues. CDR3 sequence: CASSEVFGAVSEQYF. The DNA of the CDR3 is TGTGCCAGCTCAGAAGTTTTTGGTGCGGTGAGCGAGCAGTACTTC.

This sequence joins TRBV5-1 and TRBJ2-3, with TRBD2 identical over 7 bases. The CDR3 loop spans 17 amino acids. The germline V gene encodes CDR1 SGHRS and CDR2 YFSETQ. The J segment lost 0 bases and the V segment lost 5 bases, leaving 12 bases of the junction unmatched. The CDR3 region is CASRGIAGGTSTDTQYF. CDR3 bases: TGCGCCAGCAGAGGAATAGCGGGTGGTACTAGCACAGATACGCAGTATTTT.

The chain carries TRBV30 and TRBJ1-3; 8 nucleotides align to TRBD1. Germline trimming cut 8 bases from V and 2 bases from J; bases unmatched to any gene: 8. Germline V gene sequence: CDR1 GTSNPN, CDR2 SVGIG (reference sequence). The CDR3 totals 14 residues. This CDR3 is CARRGQGTGNTIYF. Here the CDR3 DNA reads TGTGCCCGTAGAGGACAGGGTACTGGAAACACCATATATTTT.

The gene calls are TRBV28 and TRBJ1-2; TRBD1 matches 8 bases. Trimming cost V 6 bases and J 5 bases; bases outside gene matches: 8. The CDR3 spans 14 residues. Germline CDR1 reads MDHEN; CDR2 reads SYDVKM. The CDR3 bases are TGTGCCAGCAGAGGTACAGGGGGTTCATATGGCTACACCTTC. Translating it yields CASRGTGGSYGYTF.

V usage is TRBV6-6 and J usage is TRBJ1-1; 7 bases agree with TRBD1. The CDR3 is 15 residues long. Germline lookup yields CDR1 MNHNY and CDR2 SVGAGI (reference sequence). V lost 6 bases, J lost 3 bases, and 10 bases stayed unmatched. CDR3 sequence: CASRVSGQVHTEAFF. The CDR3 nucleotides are TGTGCCAGCAGAGTATCAGGACAGGTTCACACTGAAGCTTTCTTT.

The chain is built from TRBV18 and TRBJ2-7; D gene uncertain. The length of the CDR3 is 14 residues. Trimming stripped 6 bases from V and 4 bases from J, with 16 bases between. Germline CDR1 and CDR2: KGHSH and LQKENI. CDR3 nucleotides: TGTGCCAGCTCCCCGGAGCATTTTTCGTACGAGCAGTACTTC. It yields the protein CASSPEHFSYEQYF.

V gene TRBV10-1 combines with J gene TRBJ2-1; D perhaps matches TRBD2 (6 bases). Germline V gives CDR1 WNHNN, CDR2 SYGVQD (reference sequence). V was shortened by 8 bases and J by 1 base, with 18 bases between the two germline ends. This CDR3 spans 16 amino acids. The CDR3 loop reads CASDSPEGLSYNEQFF. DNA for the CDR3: TGCGCCAGCGATAGCCCGGAGGGATTATCCTACAATGAGCAGTTCTTC.

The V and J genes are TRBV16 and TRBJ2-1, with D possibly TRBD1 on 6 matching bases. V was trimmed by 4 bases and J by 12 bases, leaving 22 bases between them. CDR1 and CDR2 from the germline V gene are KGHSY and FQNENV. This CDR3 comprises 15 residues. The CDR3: CASSRPGTSDLGQFF. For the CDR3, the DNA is TGTGCCAGCAGCCGCCCCGGGACATCGGACCTCGGGCAGTTCTTC.

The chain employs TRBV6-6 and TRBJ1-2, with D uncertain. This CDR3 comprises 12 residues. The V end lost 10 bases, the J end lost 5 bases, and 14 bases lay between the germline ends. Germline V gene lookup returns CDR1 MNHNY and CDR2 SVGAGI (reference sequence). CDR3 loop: CATYSGLYGYTF. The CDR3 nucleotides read TGTGCCACCTATTCGGGTTTGTATGGCTACACCTTC.

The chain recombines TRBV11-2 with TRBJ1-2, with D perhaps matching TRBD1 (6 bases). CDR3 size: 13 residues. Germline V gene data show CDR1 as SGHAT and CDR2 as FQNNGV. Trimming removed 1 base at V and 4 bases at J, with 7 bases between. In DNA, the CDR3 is TGTGCCAGCAGCTTAGTCAGGGGCTATGGCTACACCTTC. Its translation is CASSLVRGYGYTF.

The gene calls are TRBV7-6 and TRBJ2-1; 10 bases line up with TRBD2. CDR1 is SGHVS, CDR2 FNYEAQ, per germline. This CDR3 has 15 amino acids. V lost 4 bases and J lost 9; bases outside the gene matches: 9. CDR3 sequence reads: CASSSPSSGSSEQFF. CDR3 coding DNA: TGTGCCAGCAGCTCCCCCTCTAGCGGGAGTAGTGAGCAGTTCTTC.